This T cell receptor beta chain was sequenced during a study of cytomegalovirus exposure and HLA in healthy donors. Whole-study results and caveats: A later analysis reported that several of the most significant clusters appeared to be linked to common viral pathogens, among them Epstein-Barr virus. The study had only CMV serostatus as immune exposure information. Per published reports, the classifier diagnosed cytomegalovirus status with high specificity and sensitivity. Later analysis showed TCR association rates varying by HLA locus, highest for DRB1 and lowest for HLA-C.

Germline lookup yields CDR1 ENHRY and CDR2 SYGVKD. V was trimmed by 3 bases and J by 0 bases, leaving 10 bases between them. The CDR3 is 15 amino acids. PCR was performed using 60 Vbeta and 13 Jbeta primers. TCRdb keeps only in-frame clones here, not all; method: immunoSEQ multiplex PCR. The top ten clones hold approximately 1.9% of a sample with about 200,000 clones, more than 75% of them seen once. This clone was found once. What it binds is unknown. This TCR came from a young woman in good health and CMV-seronegative. The rearrangement links TRBV10-3 to TRBJ2-3; maybe TRBD2 (6 bases). Specimen: PBMCs. The CDR3 nucleotides read TGTGCCATCAGTGATAGTCGGGGGAGCACAGATACGCAGTATTTT. Amino acids: CAISDSRGSTDTQYF.